This T cell receptor beta chain was found in a study of Ad26.COV2.S vaccination and SARS-CoV-2 variants. Overall study context: Ad26.COV2.S arm of COV1001 included the donor. Ad26.COV2.S shots went into the muscle once or twice, 56 days apart.

Specified treatment: over 15 received Ad26.COV2.S at low or high dose, single or two shots; several received placebo; per-sample allocation not given. Samples analyzed were those drawn on day 63 after the first vaccine or placebo injection. Its platform was an Ad26 vector, and its expressed antigen was Wuhan-strain SARS-CoV-2 spike. A word on this clone: What it recognizes is unknown.

The V gene lost 0 bases and the J gene lost 4 bases, with 21 bases spanning the gap. CDR1 is LNHNV and CDR2 is YYDKDF in the germline V gene (reference sequence). The CDR3 sequence is 19 residues long. Overall study results and limits: Possible underestimation of total T cell responses by the TCR breadth and depth analyses was noted.

Generated by immunoSEQ multiplex PCR, the TCRdb table keeps only in-frame clones and is missing some. This sample has 350,000 to 400,000 clones; approximately 86% occur once, and the top ten carry 3.5%. Sequencing was performed on peripheral blood, taken in a trial of Ad26.COV2.S vaccine versus placebo. This clonotype was sampled from a person between 18 and 65 years old who received the Ad26.COV2.S COVID-19 vaccine or a placebo. V usage is TRBV15 and J usage is TRBJ2-2, with unresolved D. CDR3 loop: CATSRDLAEVYRGTGELFF. The CDR3 nucleotides read TGTGCCACCAGCAGAGATTTGGCAGAGGTATATCGAGGCACCGGGGAGCTGTTTTTT.